One sample yielded the 26 T cell receptor beta chains listed below, sequenced in a study of technical replicates of blood from a few donors (dated by TCRdb to the late 2010s). Receptors were amplified or captured by the immunoSEQ multiplex PCR assay. TCRdb mirrors the immuneACCESS table, restricted to in-frame sequences. Some clones are absent from its copies; in checked studies, under half trace to an unresolved V gene, and the reason for the others is unknown. The sample table lists about 88,000 clones, 85% to 95% of them with a count of one. The ten largest clones capture about 0.26% of the sample. The source material was T cells isolated from PBMCs. The receptors were gathered from a human donor in good health.

V is TRBV4-1 and J is TRBJ2-2; TRBD2 might be the D (5 bases). Germline CDR1 and CDR2: MGHRA and YSYEKL. V was shortened by 3 bases and J by 5 bases, with 13 bases between the two germline ends. The CDR3 covers 15 residues. In nucleotides, the CDR3 is TGCGCCAGCAGCCATCCACCCACTAGTACCGGGGAGCTGTTTTTT. Its translation: CASSHPPTSTGELFF.

This chain links TRBV5-1 with TRBJ2-3, with 11 positions matching TRBD2. Per germline, CDR1 SGHRS and CDR2 YFSETQ. The CDR3 is 16 residues long. The V gene end was trimmed by 4 bases and the J gene end by 2 bases; junction bases not matched to a gene: 6. The DNA of the CDR3 is TGCGCCAGCAGCCCCGGGACTAGCGGAGTCACAGATACGCAGTATTTT. This codes for CASSPGTSGVTDTQYF.

The rearrangement links TRBV15 to TRBJ2-7; 8 bases line up with TRBD1. This CDR3 has 15 amino acids. Germline lookup yields CDR1 LNHNV and CDR2 YYDKDF (reference sequence). J gave up 2 bases and V 0 bases, and 3 bases lay outside the gene matches. The CDR3 DNA reads as TGTGCCACCAGCAGAGAGGGACAGGTAACCTACGAGCAGTACTTC. Translating it yields CATSREGQVTYEQYF. Complete variable domain (other parts from reference TRBV15 and TRBJ2-7): DAMVIQNPRYQVTQFGKPVTLSCSQTLNHNVMYWYQQKSSQAPKLLFHYYDKDFNNEADTPDNFQSRRPNTSFCFLDIRSPGLGDTAMYLCATSREGQVTYEQYFGPGTRLTVT.

V usage is TRBV18 and J usage is TRBJ2-5; the D gene is possibly TRBD2 (6 bases). Trimming took off 0 bases at V and 4 bases at J, with 6 bases between the two ends. CDR3 length: 13 amino acids. Germline values: CDR1 KGHSH, CDR2 LQKENI. Here the CDR3 reads CASSPPGGETQYF. CDR3 in DNA: TGTGCCAGCTCACCACCGGGGGGAGAGACCCAGTACTTC. Drawing the rest from reference TRBV18 and TRBJ2-5, the complete variable domain is NAGVMQNPRHLVRRRGQEARLRCSPMKGHSHVYWYRQLPEEGLKFMVYLQKENIIDESGMPKERFSAEFPKEGPSILRIQQVVRGDSAAYFCASSPPGGETQYFGPGTRLLVL.

The genes are TRBV15 and TRBJ2-1; 7 positions match TRBD1. The CDR3 covers 18 residues. Trimming took 1 base from V and 5 from J; bases not matched to a gene: 14. Germline loops: CDR1 LNHNV, CDR2 YYDKDF (reference sequence). The CDR3 sequence is CATSRARGDREGHNEQFF. For the CDR3, the DNA is TGTGCCACCAGCAGAGCCAGAGGCGACAGGGAAGGCCACAATGAGCAGTTCTTC.

The rearrangement uses TRBV5-8 and TRBJ2-7; tentatively, D is TRBD2 (6 bases). This CDR3 spans 15 amino acids. The germline V gene encodes CDR1 SGHTS and CDR2 YDEGEE. V lost 6 bases to trimming and J lost 4 bases, with 20 bases between them. In DNA form, the CDR3 reads TGTGCCAGCACCAGACCCTTCGAGCGGGCTTACGAGCAGTACTTC. This codes for CASTRPFERAYEQYF.

This chain connects TRBV5-1 to TRBJ2-1, with D possibly TRBD2 on 5 matching bases. V lost 3 bases and J 5 bases, leaving 24 bases between the germline ends. The CDR3 loop spans 18 amino acids. Germline V gives CDR1 SGHRS, CDR2 YFSETQ. The CDR3 coding sequence is TGCGCCAGCAGCTACCTACCCGGGAACCGAGCGCTCAACAATGAGCAGTTCTTC. This gives the protein CASSYLPGNRALNNEQFF.

The chain is built from TRBV7-7 and TRBJ2-7, with 10 nucleotides matching TRBD2. Germline V gives CDR1 SSHAT, CDR2 FNYEAQ (reference sequence). V was clipped by 5 bases and J by 2 bases; unmatched bases: 12. The CDR3 covers 17 residues. CDR3 nucleotides: TGTGCCAGCAGCCCCTCTGCAGCGGGAGGGAGCCCCTACGAGCAGTACTTC. It is translated as CASSPSAAGGSPYEQYF.

The chain has TRBV10-3 and TRBJ2-4; perhaps TRBD2 as D (6 bases). Germline V lookup: CDR1 ENHRY, CDR2 SYGVKD. The CDR3 runs to 15 residues. Between the trimmed V and J ends, which lost 6 bases and 4 bases, there was a span of 16 bases. The CDR3 region is CAIREGDLAKNIQYF. In nucleotides, the CDR3 is TGTGCCATCAGGGAGGGCGATTTAGCTAAAAACATTCAGTACTTC.

The count of this clone is one. The chain links TRBV28 to TRBJ1-2; D unclear. Germline values: CDR1 MDHEN, CDR2 SYDVKM. V gave up 7 bases and J gave up 4 bases, with 10 bases separating them. This CDR3 is 12 amino acids long. The CDR3 reads CASTARLYGYTF. CDR3 bases: TGTGCCAGCACTGCCAGGCTCTATGGCTACACCTTC.

The V and J genes are TRBV6-1 and TRBJ2-7; tentatively, D is TRBD1 (6 bases). V was shortened by 7 bases and J by 3 bases, with 19 bases between the two germline ends. The CDR3 contains 15 residues. From germline, CDR1 is MNHNS and CDR2 SASEGT. For the CDR3, the DNA is TGTGCCAGCATCCATAGCGTGGGCAGGGGCTACGAGCAGTACTTC. Protein sequence: CASIHSVGRGYEQYF.

J is TRBJ2-7 and V is TRBV28, with 10 bases that match TRBD1. V shed 2 bases, J shed 5 bases, and the junction held 9 bases outside the gene matches. In germline, CDR1 is MDHEN, CDR2 SYDVKM. This CDR3 spans 16 amino acids. This chain's CDR3 is CASSLLGQGVPHEQYF. CDR3 nucleotide sequence: TGTGCCAGCAGTTTACTCGGACAGGGGGTTCCGCACGAGCAGTACTTC.

This sequence joins TRBV7-2 and TRBJ1-1; D remains ambiguous. Germline CDR1 SGHTA, CDR2 FQGNSA. The CDR3 has 15 amino acids. V gave up 1 base and J gave up 4 bases, with 13 bases separating them. The CDR3, as DNA: TGTGCCAGCAGCTTAGTGCCTGAGGGAATCACTGAAGCTTTCTTT. Protein sequence: CASSLVPEGITEAFF.

In DNA form, the CDR3 reads TGTGCCAGCAGCTTGACTGACAGGGGCGTCCCAAATGAAAAACTGTTTTTT. Amino acids: CASSLTDRGVPNEKLFF. The chain couples TRBV7-9 to TRBJ1-4; the match to TRBD1 covers 8 bases. Germline V gives CDR1 SEHNR, CDR2 FQNEAQ (reference sequence). With 3 bases clipped from V and 5 bases from J, the junction kept 11 bases outside the gene matches. The CDR3 is 17 residues long.

V is TRBV27 and J is TRBJ2-3; 7 positions match TRBD2. From germline, CDR1 is MNHEY and CDR2 SMNVEV (reference sequence). The CDR3 length is 12 residues. Losses at the gene ends were 5 bases for V and 6 bases for J; bases not matched to a gene: 2. CDR3 region: CASSVGGDTQYF. DNA for the CDR3: TGTGCCAGCAGTGTCGGGGGGGATACGCAGTATTTT.

The chain recombines TRBV7-2 with TRBJ2-3; 11 bases line up with TRBD2. The CDR3 extends over 15 amino acids. Germline loops: CDR1 SGHTA, CDR2 FQGNSA. The V segment lost 8 bases and the J segment 0 bases; nucleotides outside the gene matches: 4. The DNA for the CDR3 is TGTGCCAGCCGACTAGCGGGGTTTAGCACAGATACGCAGTATTTT. It specifies CASRLAGFSTDTQYF.

This sequence joins TRBV27 and TRBJ2-3; D unresolved. CDR1 and CDR2 from the germline V gene are MNHEY and SMNVEV (reference sequence). Trimming shortened V by 3 bases and J by 2 bases, and 6 bases separated the two germline ends. The CDR3 extends over 13 amino acids. CDR3 nucleotides: TGTGCCAGCAGTTTCCAGTACACAGATACGCAGTATTTT. Its protein product is CASSFQYTDTQYF.

This chain uses TRBV14 with TRBJ2-5; TRBD2 might be the D (5 bases). In germline, CDR1 is SGHDN, CDR2 FVKESK. The CDR3 totals 15 residues. V was pared by 2 bases and J by 0 bases, with 10 bases between. As DNA, the CDR3 is TGTGCCAGCAGCCAAAAAGACTACTACCAAGAGACCCAGTACTTC. Translation: CASSQKDYYQETQYF. Variable domain in full (rest from reference TRBV14 and TRBJ2-5): EAGVTQFPSHSVIEKGQTVTLRCDPISGHDNLYWYRRVMGKEIKFLLHFVKESKQDESGMPNNRFLAERTGGTYSTLKVQPAELEDSGVYFCASSQKDYYQETQYFGPGTRLLVL.

The genes are TRBV4-1 and TRBJ1-1, with D unclear. The CDR3 spans 15 residues. V was trimmed by 0 bases and J by 2 bases, leaving 10 bases between them. Germline values: CDR1 MGHRA, CDR2 YSYEKL. This CDR3 is CASSQDSQANTEAFF. The DNA of the CDR3 is TGCGCCAGCAGCCAAGACTCCCAGGCAAACACTGAAGCTTTCTTT.

The chain has TRBV6-6 and TRBJ1-2, with 7 bases aligning to TRBD1. CDR3 length: 15 amino acids. Germline CDR1 MNHNY, CDR2 SVGAGI (reference sequence). V trimming: 0 bases; J trimming: 4 bases; junction bases outside the gene matches: 5. The CDR3 nucleotides are TGTGCCAGCAGTTACTCCTCGACAGGGCTCTATGGCTACACCTTC. This codes for CASSYSSTGLYGYTF.

V usage is TRBV5-1 and J usage is TRBJ1-2; 7 bases are a match to TRBD1. The CDR3 runs 14 residues. After removal of 0 bases from V and 12 bases from J, the junction contained 11 bases not matched to a gene. CDR1 and CDR2 (germline): SGHRS, YFSETQ. This chain's CDR3 is CASSLAGQPVENTF. The DNA for the CDR3 is TGCGCCAGCAGCTTGGCGGGACAGCCTGTAGAAAACACCTTC.

This CDR3 reads CASSWVRDRGHGYTF. The DNA for the CDR3 is TGTGCCAGCAGTTGGGTGAGGGACAGGGGCCATGGCTACACCTTC. The chain joins TRBV6-6 to TRBJ1-2; 10 bases match TRBD1. Germline assignment: CDR1 MNHNY and CDR2 SVGAGI (reference sequence). The length of the CDR3 is 15 residues. V trimming: 4 bases; J trimming: 6 bases; junction bases outside the gene matches: 8.

Comments on this clone: The junction and the germline gene differ at one end; a read error may be behind it. The chain uses TRBV4-1 and TRBJ1-1; D is undetermined. The germline gives CDR1 MGHRA, CDR2 YSYEKL. The CDR3 loop spans 11 amino acids. CDR3 DNA sequence: TGCGCCAGCAGCCAGGAAGCTACACGGAGCTTT. As protein: CASSQEATRSF.

This chain links TRBV5-4 with TRBJ2-2; 10 bases agree with TRBD1. The CDR3 has 15 residues. The V and J ends lost 2 bases and 6 bases, in that order; junction bases with no gene match: 4. In germline, CDR1 is SGHNT, CDR2 YYREEE (reference sequence). This CDR3 reads CASSFGQGGAGELFF. In DNA, the CDR3 is TGTGCCAGCAGCTTCGGACAGGGGGGGGCCGGGGAGCTGTTTTTT.

Written as DNA, the CDR3 is TGTGCCACCAGCAGAGGAGGTAGCGGGGGCTCCAGGGATACGCAGTATTTT. Translating it yields CATSRGGSGGSRDTQYF. The chain joins TRBV15 to TRBJ2-3; 9 nucleotides line up with TRBD2. V gave up 1 base and J gave up 6 bases; unmatched junction bases: 11. This CDR3 comprises 17 residues. Germline V gene lookup returns CDR1 LNHNV and CDR2 YYDKDF (reference sequence).

The chain uses TRBV14 and TRBJ2-7; D perhaps matches TRBD1 (5 bases). V was clipped by 2 bases and J by 3 bases, with 14 bases between them. CDR1 is SGHDN, CDR2 FVKESK, per germline. The CDR3 extends over 15 amino acids. The CDR3 here is CASSQRQGTFYEQYF. The DNA of the CDR3 is TGTGCCAGCAGCCAAAGGCAGGGTACCTTCTACGAGCAGTACTTC.